A single count supports the clone carrying this TCR beta chain. Its specificity is not known. The data belong to a study of shared clonotypes between healthy human individuals. Naive CD8 cells, CD45RO-negative and positively selected for CCR7, excluded terminally differentiated effector memory CD45RA+ cells. Nashville, Tennessee was home to all donors, each a Caucasian adult. Study results and limitations: Sampling involved blood alone; tissue repertoires likely differ.

The ends were cut back, 5 bases at V and 11 bases at J, with 19 bases in the middle. Germline loops: CDR1 MDHEN, CDR2 SYDVKM. The CDR3 extends over 14 amino acids. Produced via immunoSEQ multiplex PCR; TCRdb's table is partial and in-frame only. The sample lists some 2,100,000 clones; approximately 94% were seen once. This clonotype was obtained from a young man in good health. Some clones in this sample may be carry-over from other donors' samples. What was sequenced was naive CD8+ T cells from PBMCs. The chain couples TRBV28 to TRBJ2-4, with TRBD1 as a possible D gene (6 bases). The CDR3 region is CASSLPGTSSVQYF. For the CDR3, the DNA is TGTGCCAGCAGTCTGCCCGGGACATCCTCAGTTCAGTACTTC.